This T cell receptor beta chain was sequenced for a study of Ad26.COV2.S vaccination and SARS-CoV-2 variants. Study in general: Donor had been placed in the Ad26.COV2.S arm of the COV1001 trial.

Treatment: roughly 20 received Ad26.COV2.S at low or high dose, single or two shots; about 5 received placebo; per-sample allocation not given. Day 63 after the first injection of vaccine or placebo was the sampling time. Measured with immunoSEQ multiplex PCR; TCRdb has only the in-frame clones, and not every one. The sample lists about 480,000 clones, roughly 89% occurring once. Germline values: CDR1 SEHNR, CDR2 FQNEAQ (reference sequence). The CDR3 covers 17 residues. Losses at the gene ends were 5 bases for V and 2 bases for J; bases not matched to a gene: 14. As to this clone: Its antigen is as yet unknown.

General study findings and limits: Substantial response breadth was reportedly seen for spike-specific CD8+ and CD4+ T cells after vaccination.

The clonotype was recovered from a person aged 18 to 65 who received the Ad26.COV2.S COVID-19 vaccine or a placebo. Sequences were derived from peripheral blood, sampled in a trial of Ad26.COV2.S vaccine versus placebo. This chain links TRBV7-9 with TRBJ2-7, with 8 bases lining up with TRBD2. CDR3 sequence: CASSPRGGGPKAYEQYF. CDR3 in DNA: TGTGCCAGCAGCCCGAGGGGCGGGGGGCCCAAGGCCTACGAGCAGTACTTC.